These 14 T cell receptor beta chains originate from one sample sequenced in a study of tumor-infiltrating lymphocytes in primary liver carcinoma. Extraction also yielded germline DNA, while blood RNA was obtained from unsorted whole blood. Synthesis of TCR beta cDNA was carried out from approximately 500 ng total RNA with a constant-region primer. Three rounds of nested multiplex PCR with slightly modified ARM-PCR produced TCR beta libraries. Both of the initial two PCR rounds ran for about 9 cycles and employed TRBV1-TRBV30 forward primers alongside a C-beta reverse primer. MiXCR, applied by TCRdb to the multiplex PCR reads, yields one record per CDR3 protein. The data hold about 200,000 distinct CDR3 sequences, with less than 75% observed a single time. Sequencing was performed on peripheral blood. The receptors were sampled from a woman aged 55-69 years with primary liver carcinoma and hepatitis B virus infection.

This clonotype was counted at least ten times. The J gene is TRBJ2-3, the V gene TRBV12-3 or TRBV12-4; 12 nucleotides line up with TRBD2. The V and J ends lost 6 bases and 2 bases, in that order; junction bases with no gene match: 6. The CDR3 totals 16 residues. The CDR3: CASRKRLAGVTDTQYF. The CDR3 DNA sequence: TGTGCCAGCAGGAAGAGACTAGCGGGGGTCACAGATACGCAGTATTTT.

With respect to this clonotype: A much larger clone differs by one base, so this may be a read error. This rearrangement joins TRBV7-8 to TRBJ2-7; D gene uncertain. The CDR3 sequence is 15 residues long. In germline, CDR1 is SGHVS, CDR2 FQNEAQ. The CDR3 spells CVSSAKWTNRYEQYF. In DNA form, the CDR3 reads TGTGTCAGCAGCGCCAAGTGGACGAATCGATACGAGCAGTACTTC. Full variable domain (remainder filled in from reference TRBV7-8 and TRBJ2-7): GAGVSQSPRYKVAKRGQDVALRCDPISGHVSLFWYQQALGQGPEFLTYFQNEAQLDKSGLPSDRFFAERPEGSVSTLKIQRTQQEDSAVYLCVSSAKWTNRYEQYFGPGTRLTVT.

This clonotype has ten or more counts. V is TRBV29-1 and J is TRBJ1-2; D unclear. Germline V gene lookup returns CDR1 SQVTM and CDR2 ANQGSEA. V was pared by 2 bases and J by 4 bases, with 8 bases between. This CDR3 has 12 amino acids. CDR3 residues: CSVENFGYGYTF. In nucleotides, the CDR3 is TGCAGCGTTGAAAATTTTGGCTATGGCTACACCTTC.

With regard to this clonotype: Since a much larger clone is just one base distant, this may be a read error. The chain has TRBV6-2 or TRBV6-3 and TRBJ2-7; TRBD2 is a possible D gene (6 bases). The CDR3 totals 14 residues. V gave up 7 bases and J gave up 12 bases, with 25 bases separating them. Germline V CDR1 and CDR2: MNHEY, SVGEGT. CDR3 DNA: TGTGCCAGCAACTCTGGGGTAGCGGAAGGGCCCGGGTACTTC. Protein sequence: CASNSGVAEGPGYF.

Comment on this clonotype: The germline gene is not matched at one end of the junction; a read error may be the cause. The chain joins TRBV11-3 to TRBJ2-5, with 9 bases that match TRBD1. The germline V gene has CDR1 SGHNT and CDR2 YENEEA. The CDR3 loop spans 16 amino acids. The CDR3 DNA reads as TGTGCCAGCAGCTTAGGGGACAGGGCAGCGGAGGAGACCCATTACTTC. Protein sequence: CASSLGDRAAEETHYF.

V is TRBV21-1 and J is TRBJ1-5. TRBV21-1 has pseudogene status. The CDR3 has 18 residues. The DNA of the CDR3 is TGTGCCAGCAGTCGAAAGGTTGGCAGGCACTATAGCAATCAGCCCCAGCATTTT. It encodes CASSRKVGRHYSNQPQHF.

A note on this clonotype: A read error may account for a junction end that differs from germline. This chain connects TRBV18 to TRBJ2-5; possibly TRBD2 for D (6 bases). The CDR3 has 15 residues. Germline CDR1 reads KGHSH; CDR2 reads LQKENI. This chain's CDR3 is CASSPSVGSGETRYF. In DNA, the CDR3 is TGTGCCAGCTCACCATCTGTCGGTTCGGGGGAGACCCGGTACTTC. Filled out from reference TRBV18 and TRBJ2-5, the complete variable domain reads NAGVMQNPRHLVRRRGQEARLRCSPMKGHSHVYWYRQLPEEGLKFMVYLQKENIIDESGMPKERFSAEFPKEGPSILRIQQVVRGDSAAYFCASSPSVGSGETRYFGPGTRLLVL.

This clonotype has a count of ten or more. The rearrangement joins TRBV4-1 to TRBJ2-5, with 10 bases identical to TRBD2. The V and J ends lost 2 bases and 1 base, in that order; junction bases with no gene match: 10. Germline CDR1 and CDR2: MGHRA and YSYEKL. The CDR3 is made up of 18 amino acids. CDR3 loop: CASSQIPSGSGVQETQYF. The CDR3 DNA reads TGCGCCAGCAGCCAAATCCCTAGCGGGAGTGGCGTCCAAGAGACCCAGTACTTC.

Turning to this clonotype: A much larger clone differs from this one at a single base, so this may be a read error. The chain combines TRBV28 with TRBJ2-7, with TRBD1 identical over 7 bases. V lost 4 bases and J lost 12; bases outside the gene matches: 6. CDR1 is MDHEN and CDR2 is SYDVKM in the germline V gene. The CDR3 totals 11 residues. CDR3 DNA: TGTGCCAGCAGTTCGTGGACAGGCCGGTACTTC. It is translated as CASSSWTGRYF.

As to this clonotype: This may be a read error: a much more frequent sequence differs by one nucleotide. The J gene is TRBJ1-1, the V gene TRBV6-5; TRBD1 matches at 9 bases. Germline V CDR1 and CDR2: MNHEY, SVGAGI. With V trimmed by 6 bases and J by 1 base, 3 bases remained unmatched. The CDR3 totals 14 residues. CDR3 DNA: TGTGCCAGCAGAACACAGGGGGCGAACACTGAAGCTTTCTTT. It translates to CASRTQGANTEAFF.

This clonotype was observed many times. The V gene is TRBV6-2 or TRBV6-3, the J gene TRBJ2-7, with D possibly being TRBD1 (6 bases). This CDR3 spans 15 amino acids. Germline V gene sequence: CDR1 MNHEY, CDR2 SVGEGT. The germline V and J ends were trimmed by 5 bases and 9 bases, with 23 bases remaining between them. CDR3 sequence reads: CASSPGHPITMWQYF. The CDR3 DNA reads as TGTGCCAGCAGTCCGGGACACCCTATCACGATGTGGCAGTACTTC.

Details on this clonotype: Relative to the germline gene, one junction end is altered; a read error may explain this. CDR3 region: CTSSATAGQPQHF. The CDR3 region has the DNA TGTACCAGCAGCGCCACCGCGGGGCAGCCCCAGCATTTT. The chain uses TRBV6-5 and TRBJ1-5; D not certain. This CDR3 has 13 amino acids. Germline V gene lookup returns CDR1 MNHEY and CDR2 SVGAGI.

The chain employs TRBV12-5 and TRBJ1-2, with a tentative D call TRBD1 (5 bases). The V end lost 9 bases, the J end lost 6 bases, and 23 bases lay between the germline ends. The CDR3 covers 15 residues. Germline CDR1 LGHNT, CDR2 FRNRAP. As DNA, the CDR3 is TGTGCTAGACCGGACCGAGTACGCTTCAGGGATGGCTACACCTTC. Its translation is CARPDRVRFRDGYTF.

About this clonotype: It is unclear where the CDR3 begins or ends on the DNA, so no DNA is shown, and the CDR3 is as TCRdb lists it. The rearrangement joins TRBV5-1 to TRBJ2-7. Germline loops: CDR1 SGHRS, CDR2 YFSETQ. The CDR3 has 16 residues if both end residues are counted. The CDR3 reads CASSFGVGRGSYEHYF.